This is a list of T cell receptor beta chains from one sample in a study of T-cell reconstitution after alpha-beta-depleted transplantation in children. TCRdb fed the PCR reads into MiXCR, producing one record per CDR3 protein. The data contain fewer than 700,000 distinct CDR3 sequences, over 10% of them singletons. Sample: PBMCs, mostly from graft donor cells, taken 360 days after TCRalphabeta/CD19-depleted stem cell transplant. These TCRs come from a male patient younger than 18 who had a stem cell transplant for acute myeloid leukemia, so the T cells may come from the graft donor. The CDR3 runs from the conserved cysteine through the conserved F or W. The D gene is left open where the match is weak. Only part of the rows carry a size: once, few, many, or a class if the clone is expanded.

v_gene,d_gene,j_gene,abundance,CDR3nt,CDR3aa
TRBV28,TRBD2,TRBJ2-2,few,TGTGCCAGCAGTTTAGCGCGGGGGGTTACCGGGGAGCTGTTTTTT,CASSLARGVTGELFF
TRBV7-2,TRBD1,TRBJ2-4,few,TGTGCCAGCAGCTCCAGGGGGCTAGGCAAAAACATTCAGTACTTC,CASSSRGLGKNIQYF
TRBV4-3,TRBD2,TRBJ2-1,.,TGCGCCAGCAGCCAAGACAACACCCGGGGGGATGAGCAGTTCTTC,CASSQDNTRGDEQFF
TRBV12-3/TRBV12-4,.,TRBJ1-1,.,TGTGCCAGCAGTTTAGTACGAGGGGAATGGACTGAAGCTTTCTTT,CASSLVRGEWTEAFF
TRBV20-1,TRBD2,TRBJ2-7,.,TGCAGTGCTAGGCCGCTAGCGGGAGGAACCTACGAGCAGTACTTC,CSARPLAGGTYEQYF
TRBV28,TRBD1,TRBJ2-7,few,TGTGCCAGCGTCCGCGGACAGGGACTGACCTACGAGCAGTACTTC,CASVRGQGLTYEQYF
TRBV9,.,TRBJ2-5,few,TGTGCCAGCAGCGTGACAGCGGGTAGGCAAGAGACCCAGTACTTC,CASSVTAGRQETQYF
TRBV20-1,.,TRBJ2-5,.,TGCAGTGCTAGAGATACACGTCGGGTGGGAGAGACCCAGTACTTC,CSARDTRRVGETQYF
TRBV21-1,.,TRBJ2-4,few,TGTGCCAGCAGTAGTTGGCTGTTGAAAAACATTCAGTACTTC,CASSSWLLKNIQYF
TRBV11-2,TRBD2,TRBJ2-5,few,TGTGCCAGCAGCCCCGGGCTAGCGGGAGAGAAACGGTACCAAGAGACCCAGTACTTC,CASSPGLAGEKRYQETQYF
TRBV7-7,TRBD1,TRBJ2-2,many,TGTGCTAGCTCCCGGGACAGGGTTATGTCGAACACCGGGGAGCTGTTTTTT,CASSRDRVMSNTGELFF
TRBV12-3/TRBV12-4,TRBD2,TRBJ2-1,.,TGTGCCAGCAGACTGGGACTAGGGTCCTACAATGAGCAGTTCTTC,CASRLGLGSYNEQFF
TRBV12-5,TRBD2,TRBJ2-2,few,TGTGCTAGTGGTTTGGGCCCCGACGGGGGGAGCACCGGGGAGCTGTTTTTT,CASGLGPDGGSTGELFF
TRBV15,TRBD1,TRBJ2-5,.,TGTGCCACCAGCAGGCCCAGACAGGGCCGGGAGACCCAGTACTTC,CATSRPRQGRETQYF
TRBV11-2,TRBD2,TRBJ2-7,few,TGTGCCAGCAGCCCTAGCGGGTCCCTCTACGAGCAGTACTTC,CASSPSGSLYEQYF
TRBV20-1,TRBD1,TRBJ1-1,.,TGCAGTGCTAGAAGGGGACAGTTGAACACTGAAGCTTTCTTT,CSARRGQLNTEAFF
TRBV18,TRBD1,TRBJ2-7,once,TGTGCCAGCTCACGGGACAGGGATGCCTACGAGCAGTACTTC,CASSRDRDAYEQYF
TRBV20-1,TRBD2,TRBJ2-2,.,TGCTGCGCTCGAAAGGGAGGACTGGGACTAGCGAGCGGGGAGCTGTTTTTT,CCARKGGLGLASGELFF
TRBV7-8,TRBD2,TRBJ2-7,.,TGTGCCAGCAGCTTCGGACTAGCGGGAGGCTTCGGCGGGAGTGGCGAGCAGTACTTC,CASSFGLAGGFGGSGEQYF
TRBV20-1,.,TRBJ2-4,.,TGCAGTGCTAGTCTCGGACAAATAAACATTCAGTACTTC,CSASLGQINIQYF
TRBV6-5,TRBD1,TRBJ1-3,.,TGTGCCAGCAGTTACAACCTCGACAGGGGCTCTGGAAACACCATATATTTT,CASSYNLDRGSGNTIYF
TRBV11-2,TRBD2,TRBJ2-7,.,TGTGCCAGCAGCTTACCTGGACTAGCGGGAAATTTTGGGCAGTACTTC,CASSLPGLAGNFGQYF
TRBV13,TRBD1,TRBJ2-7,many,TGTGCCAGCAGCTCCCAACCCGGGACAGGGAACGAGCAGTACTTC,CASSSQPGTGNEQYF
TRBV7-2,.,TRBJ1-5,few,TGTGCCAGCAGCCCCCTTTGGCATCAGCCCCAGCATTTT,CASSPLWHQPQHF